This T cell receptor (beta chain) was captured by sequencing in a study of blood T cell repertoires in COVID-19. Study in general: The study drew acute and convalescent COVID-19 samples from the United States, Italy and Spain. PBMCs, B-cell-depleted T cells, or T cells were the source of the cDNA or gDNA that made up the material.

Germline loops: CDR1 LNHDA, CDR2 SQIVND (reference sequence). V was shortened by 3 bases and J by 6 bases, with 6 bases between the two germline ends. This CDR3 spans 13 amino acids. Here immunoSEQ multiplex PCR was the method, and the copy in TCRdb shows in-frame clones only, minus some. This table has over 140,000 clones, 60% to 85% appearing once. The gene calls are TRBV19 and TRBJ1-6; D not resolved. Sequencing used peripheral blood. This receptor was obtained from an elderly woman with active or convalescent COVID-19. The CDR3 DNA reads as TGTGCCAGTAGTATGTTAGCTAATTCACCCCTCCACTTT. It translates to CASSMLANSPLHF. Full variable domain (missing parts from reference TRBV19 and TRBJ1-6): DGGITQSPKYLFRKEGQNVTLSCEQNLNHDAMYWYRQDPGQGLRLIYYSQIVNDFQKGDIAEGYSVSREKKESFPLTVTSAQKNPTAFYLCASSMLANSPLHFGNGTRLTVT.